The rows below give T cell receptor beta chains drawn from one sample of a study of blood T cell repertoires in COVID-19. Profiled with immunoSEQ multiplex PCR; TCRdb holds only in-frame clones, not every one. The sample carries approximately 150,000 clones, about 80% recorded once. Sequencing input: PBMCs or T cells enriched from blood (not recorded which). The receptor set was obtained from a man aged 35-49 years with acute COVID-19. The CDR3 runs from the conserved cysteine through the conserved F or W. The order of the fields is D gene, clone size, J gene, V gene, CDR3 DNA, CDR3 protein. D genes are given only for firm matches. The size of a clone is reported for some rows only, either as once, few or many, or as a class for expanded clones.

TRBD1 | few | TRBJ1-2 | TRBV10-3 | TGTGCCATCAGTAAGGGACAGGGGGCGCCTGGCTACACCTTC | CAISKGQGAPGYTF
NA | NA | TRBJ1-5 | TRBV12-3/TRBV12-4 | TGTGCCAGCAGCTCGGGGGAGCAGCCCCAGCATTTT | CASSSGEQPQHF
TRBD1 | NA | TRBJ2-7 | TRBV18 | TGTGCCAGCTCACCATTGACAGGGAGCGACGAGCAGTACTTC | CASSPLTGSDEQYF
NA | NA | TRBJ1-6 | TRBV27 | TGTGCCAGCAGTTTATGGGCAGGGGTAGGCTCACCCCTCCACTTT | CASSLWAGVGSPLHF
TRBD1 | NA | TRBJ1-2 | TRBV5-1 | TGCGCCAGCAGCTCAGGGGGCGGCTATGGCTACACCTTC | CASSSGGGYGYTF
NA | NA | TRBJ1-5 | TRBV10-3 | TGTGCCATCAGTGGGGGGGAGGGGAGAGGAACTAGCAATCAGCCCCAGCATTTT | CAISGGEGRGTSNQPQHF
NA | NA | TRBJ1-2 | TRBV14 | TGTGCCAGCAGCCAAGATAGAACCTATGGCTACACCTTC | CASSQDRTYGYTF
TRBD1 | NA | TRBJ2-2 | TRBV15 | TGTGCCACCAGCATAAACAGGGGGGACACCGGGGAGCTGTTTTTT | CATSINRGDTGELFF
NA | NA | TRBJ1-6 | TRBV19 | TGTGCCAGTAGTGGGGTGGCAGGGAAGGATTCACCCCTCCACTTT | CASSGVAGKDSPLHF
NA | few | TRBJ2-2 | TRBV5-1 | TGCGCCAGCAGACCTGGGGGGTCGACCGGGGAGCTGTTTTTT | CASRPGGSTGELFF